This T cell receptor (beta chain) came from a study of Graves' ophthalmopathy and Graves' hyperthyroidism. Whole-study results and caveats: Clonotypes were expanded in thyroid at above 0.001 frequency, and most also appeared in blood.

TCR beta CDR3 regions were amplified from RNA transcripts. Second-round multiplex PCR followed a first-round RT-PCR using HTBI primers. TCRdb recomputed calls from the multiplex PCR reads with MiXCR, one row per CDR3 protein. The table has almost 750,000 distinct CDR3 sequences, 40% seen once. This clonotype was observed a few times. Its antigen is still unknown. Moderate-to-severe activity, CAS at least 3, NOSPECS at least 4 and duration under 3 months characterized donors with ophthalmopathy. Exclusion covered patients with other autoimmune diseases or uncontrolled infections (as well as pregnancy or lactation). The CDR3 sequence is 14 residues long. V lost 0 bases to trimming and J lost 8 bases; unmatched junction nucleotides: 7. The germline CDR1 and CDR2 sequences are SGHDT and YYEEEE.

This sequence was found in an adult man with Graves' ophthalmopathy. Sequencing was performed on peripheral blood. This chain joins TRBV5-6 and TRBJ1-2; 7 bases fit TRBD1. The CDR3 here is CASSLGDSSRGYTF. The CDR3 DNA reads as TGTGCCAGCAGCTTGGGGGACAGCTCTCGGGGCTACACCTTC.